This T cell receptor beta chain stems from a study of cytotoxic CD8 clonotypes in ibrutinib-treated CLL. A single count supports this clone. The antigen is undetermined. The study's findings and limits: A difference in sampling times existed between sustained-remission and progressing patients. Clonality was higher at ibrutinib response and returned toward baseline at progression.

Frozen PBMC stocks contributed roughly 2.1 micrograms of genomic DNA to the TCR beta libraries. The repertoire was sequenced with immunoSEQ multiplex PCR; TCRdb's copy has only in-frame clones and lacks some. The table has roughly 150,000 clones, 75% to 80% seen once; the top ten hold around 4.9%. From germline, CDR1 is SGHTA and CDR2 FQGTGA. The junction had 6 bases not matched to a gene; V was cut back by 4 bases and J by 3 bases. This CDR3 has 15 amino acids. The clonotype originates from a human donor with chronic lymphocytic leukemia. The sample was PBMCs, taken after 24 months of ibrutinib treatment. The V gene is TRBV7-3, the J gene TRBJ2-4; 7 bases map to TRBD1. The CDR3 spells CASSSGAGGKNIQYF. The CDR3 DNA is TGTGCCAGCAGCTCTGGGGCAGGGGGCAAAAACATTCAGTACTTC.